This record looks at one T cell receptor (beta chain) sequence and its context. The antigen remains unidentified. These data belong to a study of cytomegalovirus exposure and HLA in healthy donors. At the level of the study: Samples from HLA-typed donors yielded about 86 million unique TCRs in an early data release. Study observations and caveats: With later analysis, a missense DCLRE1C variant became linked to TCR beta V- and J-gene trimming. Reports credit the classifier with highly specific, highly sensitive diagnosis of cytomegalovirus status.

The V and J ends lost 8 bases and 5 bases respectively, with 13 bases between them. This CDR3 region has 12 residues. Germline V gives CDR1 SEHNR, CDR2 FQNEAQ (reference sequence). The PCR had 60 Vbeta and 13 Jbeta primers. Assay: immunoSEQ multiplex PCR; the TCRdb copy retains only in-frame clones and omits some. The repertoire consists of 200,000 to 250,000 clones, with about 84% occurring once and the leading ten covering about 1.2%. The sequenced material came from PBMCs. The chain uses TRBV7-9 and TRBJ2-7; D is possibly TRBD2 (5 bases). This clonotype was sampled from a human donor in good health. The DNA of the CDR3 is TGTGCCAGCCAACTAGGGTTCCACGAGCAGTACTTC. This gives the protein CASQLGFHEQYF.